Below, 18 T cell receptor beta chains from the same sample are listed, as sequenced in a study of cytomegalovirus exposure and HLA in healthy donors. Vbeta (60) and Jbeta (13) primers were used in the PCR. Assay used: immunoSEQ multiplex PCR; TCRdb lists only in-frame clones, some missing. This table has about 99,000 clones, around 73% appearing once. The sample taken for sequencing was PBMCs. The receptors derive from a woman aged 40 to 49 in good health and CMV-seronegative.

J is TRBJ2-5 and V is TRBV5-1; TRBD2 matches at 11 bases. The CDR3 loop spans 17 amino acids. The germline gives CDR1 SGHRS, CDR2 YFSETQ. V lost 3 bases to trimming and J lost 4 bases; unmatched junction nucleotides: 11. This CDR3 reads CASSSSLAGGPGETQYF. The CDR3 DNA reads as TGCGCCAGCAGCTCCTCCTTAGCGGGAGGGCCGGGAGAGACCCAGTACTTC.

The V and J genes are TRBV2 and TRBJ1-2; 9 bases fit TRBD1. Unmatched junction bases numbered 7, after V lost 7 bases and J lost 7 bases. Per germline, CDR1 SNHLY and CDR2 FYNNEI. The CDR3 spans 13 residues. As DNA, the CDR3 is TGTGCCAGCACCCTCGACAGGGGGGGTGGCTACACCTTC. Its translation is CASTLDRGGGYTF.

This clone occurred a few times. The rearrangement uses TRBV19 and TRBJ2-7; 8 bases are a match to TRBD1. Per germline, CDR1 LNHDA and CDR2 SQIVND (reference sequence). V lost 3 bases to trimming and J lost 1 base; unmatched junction nucleotides: 5. The CDR3 is made up of 15 amino acids. Here the CDR3 reads CASSIGTGPSYEQYF. In nucleotides, the CDR3 is TGTGCCAGTAGTATCGGGACAGGCCCTTCCTACGAGCAGTACTTC.

This sequence joins TRBV2 and TRBJ2-3, with 10 bases matching TRBD2. The V gene end was trimmed by 3 bases and the J gene end by 7 bases; junction bases not matched to a gene: 7. Per the germline V gene, CDR1 is SNHLY and CDR2 is FYNNEI. The CDR3 loop spans 15 amino acids. The CDR3 reads CASSEGAGGLYTQYF. The CDR3 region has the DNA TGTGCCAGCAGTGAGGGAGCGGGAGGGCTATATACGCAGTATTTT.

The J gene is TRBJ2-7, the V gene TRBV7-8; TRBD2 agrees at 7 bases. In germline, CDR1 is SGHVS, CDR2 FQNEAQ. The CDR3 loop spans 21 amino acids. The V segment lost 2 bases and the J segment 0 bases; nucleotides outside the gene matches: 22. CDR3: CASSLWRRGFAGALSSYEQYF. The CDR3 nucleotides are TGTGCCAGCAGCTTATGGCGACGGGGGTTCGCGGGAGCGCTCAGCTCCTACGAGCAGTACTTC.

In its sample, this clone was seen a few times. The V gene is TRBV7-2, the J gene TRBJ2-3, with D perhaps TRBD2 (6 bases). CDR1 SGHTA and CDR2 FQGNSA come from the germline V gene. V was clipped by 5 bases and J by 1 base, with 13 bases between them. CDR3 size: 15 residues. The CDR3 sequence is CASSPGPGGTDTQYF. The CDR3 DNA is TGTGCCAGCAGCCCGGGACCGGGGGGCACAGATACGCAGTATTTT. Together with reference TRBV7-2 and TRBJ2-3, the CDR3 gives the full variable domain: GAGVSQSPSNKVTEKGKDVELRCDPISGHTALYWYRQSLGQGLEFLIYFQGNSAPDKSGLPSDRFSAERTGGSVSTLTIQRTQQEDSAVYLCASSPGPGGTDTQYFGPGTRLTVL.

The chain couples TRBV4-3 to TRBJ2-6; a weak D match, TRBD1 (5 bases). This CDR3 spans 16 amino acids. CDR1 and CDR2 from the germline V gene are LGHNA and YSLEER. Trimming took 0 bases from V and 4 from J, leaving 10 bases between them. The CDR3 bases are TGCGCCAGCAGCCAAGATCCCCAGGGCGGGGCCAACGTCCTGACTTTC. Translated: CASSQDPQGGANVLTF.

The chain carries TRBV7-9 and TRBJ1-1; 8 bases agree with TRBD1. The CDR3 totals 16 residues. Germline CDR1 SEHNR, CDR2 FQNEAQ (reference sequence). V shed 3 bases and J 1 base; nucleotides not matched to a gene: 7. CDR3 in amino acids: CASSFPPQGANTEAFF. The CDR3 DNA follows: TGTGCCAGCAGCTTCCCCCCCCAGGGGGCGAACACTGAAGCTTTCTTT.

A note on this clone: Germline and junction disagree at one end, which may indicate a read error. This sequence joins TRBV6-4 and TRBJ2-1, with TRBD2 identical over 9 bases. The CDR3 sequence is 15 residues long. Germline CDR1 MRHNA, CDR2 SNTAGT. CDR3 amino acids: CASSVSGSSYNGQFF. The CDR3 DNA sequence: TGTGCCAGCAGTGTTAGCGGGAGCTCCTACAATGGGCAGTTCTTC.

The chain couples TRBV5-1 to TRBJ1-1; weak D call: TRBD1 (5 bases). CDR1 and CDR2 (germline): SGHRS, YFSETQ. Trimming removed 4 bases from V and 3 bases from J, with 16 bases in between. The CDR3 loop spans 15 amino acids. The CDR3 spells CASSRPSTDDTEAFF. In DNA, the CDR3 is TGCGCCAGCAGCCGACCTTCGACAGATGACACTGAAGCTTTCTTT.

This clone was seen a single time. V is TRBV28 and J is TRBJ1-3; 11 positions agree with TRBD1. V shed 2 bases, J shed 7 bases, and the junction held 4 bases outside the gene matches. CDR1 and CDR2 (germline): MDHEN, SYDVKM. The CDR3 consists of 15 residues. The CDR3 DNA sequence: TGTGCCAGCAGTTTACAAGGGACAGGGGGGAACACCATATATTTT. This gives the protein CASSLQGTGGNTIYF.

The V gene is TRBV10-3, the J gene TRBJ2-7; 7 bases are shared with TRBD1. Germline V gene data show CDR1 as ENHRY and CDR2 as SYGVKD. With 9 bases clipped from V and 5 bases from J, the junction kept 10 bases outside the gene matches. CDR3 length: 13 residues. The DNA for the CDR3 is TGTGCCATAAAACAGGGGAGAGAGGACGAGCAGTACTTC. It specifies CAIKQGREDEQYF.

In this sample, this clone turned up a few times. The chain has TRBV25-1 and TRBJ1-1; D not resolved. The CDR3 runs 11 residues. Germline V CDR1 and CDR2: MGHDK, SYGVNS. Trimming removed 2 bases at V and 11 bases at J, with 9 bases between. In nucleotides, the CDR3 is TGTGCCAGCAGTGAAGGTGCTAGGGCTTTCTTT. As protein: CASSEGARAFF.

This clone came up once. The CDR3 region has the DNA TGTGCCAGCTCACCCGGGGGGAACAATGAGCAGTTCTTC. Translating it yields CASSPGGNNEQFF. The chain is built from TRBV18 and TRBJ2-1; 7 bases match TRBD2. Germline CDR1 and CDR2: KGHSH and LQKENI. The CDR3 consists of 13 residues. With 3 bases clipped from V and 5 bases from J, the junction kept 1 base outside the gene matches.

This sequence joins TRBV27 and TRBJ2-2; 9 positions match TRBD1. Unmatched junction bases numbered 7, after V lost 5 bases and J lost 6 bases. Germline lookup yields CDR1 MNHEY and CDR2 SMNVEV (reference sequence). This CDR3 is 15 amino acids long. DNA for the CDR3: TGTGCCAGCAGTCCATCACAGGGGGCGCCCGGGGAGCTGTTTTTT. Protein sequence: CASSPSQGAPGELFF.

The CDR3 DNA follows: TGTGCCAGCAGCGCGGGACTTCCGAGGAGCTCCTACGAGCAGTACTTC. Its translation is CASSAGLPRSSYEQYF. The chain joins TRBV7-2 to TRBJ2-7; tentatively, D is TRBD2 (6 bases). The CDR3 runs 16 residues. Germline CDR1 is SGHTA and CDR2 is FQGNSA. The V end lost 5 bases, the J end lost 0 bases, and 17 bases lay between the germline ends.

The chain links TRBV5-8 to TRBJ1-6; D unclear. V lost 1 base to trimming and J lost 7 bases, with 3 bases between them. The CDR3 sequence is 12 residues long. From germline, CDR1 is SGHTS and CDR2 YDEGEE. The CDR3 DNA is TGTGCCAGCAGCTTGCGGAATTCACCCCTCCACTTT. It specifies CASSLRNSPLHF.

V gene TRBV7-9 combines with J gene TRBJ1-2; 9 nucleotides match TRBD1. CDR1 is SEHNR and CDR2 is FQNEAQ in the germline V gene (reference sequence). The CDR3 is made up of 17 amino acids. After removal of 4 bases from V and 5 bases from J, the junction contained 14 bases not matched to a gene. CDR3 coding DNA: TGTGCCAGCAGCTCACCCCGACGGACAGGGGACCTATATGGCTACACCTTC. Encoded protein: CASSSPRRTGDLYGYTF.